A single sample gave rise to the 5 T cell receptor beta chains below, sequenced in a study of blood T cell repertoires in COVID-19. Assay used: immunoSEQ multiplex PCR; TCRdb lists only in-frame clones, some missing. This sample yields about 56,000 clones, of which 80% to 90% are seen a single time; 20% to 25% belongs to the top ten. Material for sequencing was peripheral blood. The receptors stem from a human donor in a cohort sampled during active COVID-19.

This rearrangement joins TRBV4-3 to TRBJ2-7, with D possibly TRBD2 on 7 matching bases. The CDR3 runs to 17 residues. CDR1 LGHNA and CDR2 YSLEER come from the germline V gene. Trimming cost V 0 bases and J 1 base, with 16 bases left between them. The CDR3 DNA is TGCGCCAGCAGCCAAGAGGGGGGGCGGGGACTTTCCTACGAGCAGTACTTC. Encoded protein: CASSQEGGRGLSYEQYF.

DNA for the CDR3: TGTGCCAGCAGCTTAGGTGGGACTAGCTACGGGACCCAGTACTTC. Amino acid sequence: CASSLGGTSYGTQYF. The chain links TRBV11-2 to TRBJ2-5, with 9 bases fitting TRBD2. V shed 1 base and J 7 bases; nucleotides not matched to a gene: 7. The CDR3 covers 15 residues. Germline lookup yields CDR1 SGHAT and CDR2 FQNNGV.

V and J are TRBV11-2 and TRBJ1-6; D may be TRBD1 (5 bases). Germline assignment: CDR1 SGHAT and CDR2 FQNNGV. V lost 4 bases and J 6 bases, leaving 13 bases between the germline ends. CDR3 length: 15 amino acids. The CDR3 protein is CASSYRIGVNSPLHF. For the CDR3, the DNA is TGTGCCAGCAGCTACCGCATAGGGGTTAATTCACCCCTCCACTTT.

This rearrangement joins TRBV7-9 to TRBJ1-3, with 7 positions matching TRBD1. The ends lost 1 base at V and 0 bases at J; junction bases unmatched: 3. Germline V gives CDR1 SEHNR, CDR2 FQNEAQ (reference sequence). The CDR3 runs 16 residues. CDR3 sequence reads: CASSLEQGSSGNTIYF. The DNA for the CDR3 is TGTGCCAGCAGCTTAGAACAGGGGAGCTCTGGAAACACCATATATTTT.

The chain couples TRBV5-1 to TRBJ2-3; possible D gene TRBD2, 6 bases. Between the trimmed V and J ends, which lost 4 bases and 2 bases, there was a span of 14 bases. This CDR3 contains 15 residues. Germline CDR1 and CDR2: SGHRS and YFSETQ. The CDR3 loop is CASSGGLSITDTQYF. The CDR3 region has the DNA TGCGCCAGCAGCGGGGGACTGTCTATCACAGATACGCAGTATTTT.